This TCR beta chain was obtained from a study of CD8 T cells in Susac syndrome. After extraction with the RNeasy kit, about 0.45 to 1 ug of the RNA was reverse transcribed using random hexamers. The amplification used immunoSEQ multiplex PCR on TCR beta CDR3; it spanned 54 Vbeta and 13 Jbeta. TCRdb redid the calling of the immunoSEQ multiplex PCR reads with MiXCR, one entry per CDR3 protein. Of more than 95,000 distinct CDR3 sequences listed, over 85% are singletons. On this clonotype itself: The antigen remains unidentified.

Study-level points and caveats: The study conceded that its TCR sequencing and HLA analysis involved relatively few individuals.

V was clipped by 9 bases and J by 6 bases; unmatched bases: 12. Germline lookup yields CDR1 SEHNR and CDR2 FQNEAQ (reference sequence). The CDR3 covers 15 residues. From blood CD8+ and CD4+ T cells, the TCR beta chain was sequenced. The multiple sclerosis control group consisted of treatment-naive patients whose relapsing-remitting disease, which was either stable or active, fulfilled revised McDonald criteria. This clonotype was sampled from a human donor with multiple sclerosis. This chain connects TRBV7-9 to TRBJ2-2; 8 bases line up with TRBD1. The sequenced sample was CD8+ T cells from PBMCs. This CDR3 reads CASRTDRGRAGELFF. The CDR3 coding sequence is TGTGCCAGTAGGACTGACAGGGGAAGGGCCGGGGAGCTGTTTTTT.